A selection of T cell receptor beta chains follows, all from one sample in a study of cytomegalovirus exposure and HLA in healthy donors. Sequenced by immunoSEQ multiplex PCR; TCRdb stores in-frame clones only, minus some. The repertoire includes some 100,000 clones, approximately 70% of them detected once, and 8.4% sits in the top ten. The source material was PBMCs. The receptors derive from a middle-aged man in good health and CMV-seronegative. CDR3s include the opening cysteine and the closing phenylalanine or tryptophan. The D gene is left open where the match is weak. Clone size is given for some rows only: seen once, a few or many times, or a class if the clone is expanded.

cdr3_aa,cdr3_nt,d_call,v_call,clone_size,j_call
CASSLQGVGDDEQYF,TGTGCCAGCAGCTTGCAGGGGGTGGGGGATGACGAGCAGTACTTC,TRBD1,TRBV5-4,.,TRBJ2-7
CASSFGGDYEQYF,TGTGCCAGCAGTTTCGGAGGGGACTACGAGCAGTACTTC,.,TRBV28,.,TRBJ2-7
CASSLPGTGFRGYTF,TGTGCCAGCAGCTTACCCGGGACAGGGTTTAGGGGCTACACCTTC,TRBD1,TRBV7-9,.,TRBJ1-2
CASSTHGAISYGYTF,TGTGCCAGCAGTACCCATGGGGCCATCTCCTATGGCTACACCTTC,.,TRBV28,few,TRBJ1-2
CASSSGTYEQYF,TGTGCCAGCAGCTCCGGTACCTACGAGCAGTACTTC,.,TRBV7-8,.,TRBJ2-7
CASRSGTDTQYF,TGTGCCAGCCGAAGCGGCACAGATACGCAGTATTTT,.,TRBV6-5,few,TRBJ2-3
CASNGQPGLPQHF,TGTGCCAGCAACGGACAGCCTGGGTTGCCCCAGCATTTT,.,TRBV7-2,.,TRBJ1-5
CASSQTSGGARDTQYF,TGCGCCAGCAGCCAGACTAGCGGGGGGGCCCGTGATACGCAGTATTTT,TRBD2,TRBV5-1,.,TRBJ2-3
CASRTGMVNYGYTF,TGTGCCAGCAGGACAGGGATGGTGAACTATGGCTACACCTTC,TRBD1,TRBV7-9,.,TRBJ1-2
CASSSPGNRGGVEQYF,TGTGCCAGCAGTTCGCCGGGCAACAGGGGAGGAGTCGAGCAGTACTTC,.,TRBV5-4,.,TRBJ2-7
CTTQPLQGNQPQHF,TGCACAACCCAGCCCCTCCAGGGAAATCAGCCCCAGCATTTT,.,TRBV10-1,few,TRBJ1-5
CATSPKGIWKAFF,TGTGCCACCAGCCCTAAGGGGATTTGGAAAGCTTTCTTT,.,TRBV15,.,TRBJ1-1
CASSELAGDNEQFF,TGTGCCAGCAGTGAACTAGCGGGGGATAATGAGCAGTTCTTC,TRBD2,TRBV6-1,once,TRBJ2-1
CASSLVASGELFF,TGTGCCAGCAGCTTGGTGGCTTCTGGGGAGCTGTTTTTT,.,TRBV5-6,few,TRBJ2-2
CASSRLGNEQYF,TGTGCCAGCAGCCGACTAGGCAACGAGCAGTACTTC,.,TRBV5-4,.,TRBJ2-7
CASSSMSGGTDTQYF,TGTGCCAGCAGCTCTATGAGCGGGGGCACAGATACGCAGTATTTT,TRBD2,TRBV7-6,.,TRBJ2-3
CASSPQGGEAEAFF,TGTGCCAGCAGCCCCCAGGGGGGAGAGGCTGAAGCTTTCTTT,TRBD1,TRBV5-4,.,TRBJ1-1
CASSVRTGGERAFF,TGTGCCAGCAGCGTCCGGACAGGGGGCGAGAGAGCTTTCTTT,TRBD1,TRBV7-3,many,TRBJ1-1
CASSLEAGTSYEQYF,TGTGCCAGCAGCTTAGAGGCGGGCACTTCCTACGAGCAGTACTTC,.,TRBV7-6,.,TRBJ2-7
CAWSVDSVGPQHF,TGTGCCTGGAGTGTAGACAGCGTGGGACCCCAGCATTTT,.,TRBV30,once,TRBJ1-5
CASSPNPGGRNEKLFF,TGCGCCAGCAGCCCGAATCCCGGGGGAAGAAATGAAAAACTGTTTTTT,.,TRBV5-1,few,TRBJ1-4
CASSLQATNQPQHF,TGTGCCAGCAGCCTCCAGGCTACTAATCAGCCCCAGCATTTT,.,TRBV7-2,.,TRBJ1-5
CASSLGASGGSYEQYF,TGTGCCAGCAGCTTAGGGGCTAGCGGGGGCTCCTACGAGCAGTACTTC,TRBD2,TRBV13,.,TRBJ2-7
CSVAGDYDGELFF,TGCAGCGTTGCGGGGGATTACGACGGGGAGCTGTTTTTT,.,TRBV29-1,.,TRBJ2-2
CASSLNPTGGQETQYF,TGCGCCAGCAGCTTAAACCCCACCGGGGGCCAAGAGACCCAGTACTTC,.,TRBV5-1,.,TRBJ2-5
CASSRLGADTQYF,TGCGCCAGCAGCCGGCTTGGAGCAGATACGCAGTATTTT,.,TRBV5-1,.,TRBJ2-3
CASSLVSADTQYF,TGTGCCAGCAGCTTGGTTTCAGCAGATACGCAGTATTTT,.,TRBV5-6,.,TRBJ2-3
CASTMGGSATTEAFF,TGTGCCAGCACAATGGGGGGGTCTGCGACCACTGAAGCTTTCTTT,.,TRBV5-8,.,TRBJ1-1
CASKPILGGGLAFF,TGCGCCAGCAAACCGATACTAGGGGGTGGTTTAGCTTTCTTT,.,TRBV5-1,.,TRBJ1-1
CATWGTSGPGDTQYF,TGTGCCACCTGGGGGACTAGCGGACCTGGAGATACGCAGTATTTT,TRBD2,TRBV2,.,TRBJ2-3
CASSPLAGALSYEQYF,TGTGCCAGCAGCCCCCTAGCGGGGGCTCTCAGCTACGAGCAGTACTTC,TRBD2,TRBV5-5,.,TRBJ2-7
CASTSQGAGLNTGELFF,TGTGCCAGTACCAGCCAGGGGGCGGGACTGAACACCGGGGAGCTGTTTTTT,TRBD1,TRBV19,.,TRBJ2-2
CASSDRPGIVVETQYF,TGTGCCAGCAGTGACCGACCCGGGATCGTGGTGGAGACCCAGTACTTC,.,TRBV6-4,.,TRBJ2-5
CASSRDRAHEQYF,TGTGCCAGCAGCCGGGACAGGGCCCACGAGCAGTACTTC,TRBD1,TRBV5-8,.,TRBJ2-7
CASSRTSGVTGELFF,TGTGCCAGCAGCCGGACTAGCGGGGTCACCGGGGAGCTGTTTTTT,TRBD2,TRBV7-2,.,TRBJ2-2
CASSLYKGQGASGANVLTF,TGTGCCAGCAGTTTATATAAGGGACAGGGGGCTTCTGGGGCCAACGTCCTGACTTTC,TRBD1,TRBV27,.,TRBJ2-6
CASSPRAGTLYEQYF,TGTGCCAGCAGCCCCCGGGCGGGGACCCTCTACGAGCAGTACTTC,.,TRBV7-2,once,TRBJ2-7
CASSLHTNYEQYF,TGTGCCAGCAGCTTACACACAAACTACGAGCAGTACTTC,.,TRBV7-6,.,TRBJ2-7
CASSESGNTEAFF,TGTGCCAGCAGCGAAAGCGGTAACACTGAAGCTTTCTTT,.,TRBV7-9,.,TRBJ1-1
CASTPGSSGGGTEAFF,TGCGCCAGCACCCCGGGCTCGTCGGGGGGCGGCACTGAAGCTTTCTTT,.,TRBV4-1,.,TRBJ1-1
CASRRVYEQYF,TGTGCCAGCAGGAGGGTTTACGAGCAGTACTTC,.,TRBV6-1,.,TRBJ2-7
CASSPTGQINSPLHF,TGTGCCAGCAGCCCAACGGGACAGATTAATTCACCCCTCCACTTT,TRBD1,TRBV7-8,.,TRBJ1-6
CASSPGSGGQETQYF,TGTGCCAGCAGCCCGGGGAGCGGGGGGCAAGAGACCCAGTACTTC,TRBD2,TRBV5-4,.,TRBJ2-5
CASSDLSRTSGGGWEETQYF,TGTGCCAGCAGCGACCTCTCCCGGACTAGCGGGGGTGGCTGGGAAGAGACCCAGTACTTC,TRBD2,TRBV2,few,TRBJ2-5
CASSEAWIGDTEAFF,TGTGCCAGCAGTGAAGCGTGGATCGGAGACACTGAAGCTTTCTTT,.,TRBV2,.,TRBJ1-1
CASSLGGPGTDTQYF,TGTGCCAGCAGCTTAGGTGGGCCCGGCACAGATACGCAGTATTTT,.,TRBV7-9,few,TRBJ2-3
CASSPGDGNTEAFF,TGTGCCAGCAGTCCAGGGGACGGGAACACTGAAGCTTTCTTT,.,TRBV6-4,once,TRBJ1-1
CALRGGTATDTQYF,TGTGCCTTGCGAGGGGGGACAGCCACAGATACGCAGTATTTT,.,TRBV10-3,.,TRBJ2-3
CASSVEPRGDSPLHF,TGTGCCAGCAGCGTAGAGCCCAGGGGTGATTCACCCCTCCACTTT,.,TRBV9,once,TRBJ1-6